This T cell receptor beta chain was documented in a study of blood T cells in healthy people across ages. Germline V gives CDR1 DFQATT, CDR2 SNEGSKA (reference sequence). The CDR3 sequence is 17 residues long. The junction had 11 bases not matched to a gene; V was cut back by 0 bases and J by 2 bases. Donors were systemically healthy Caucasian individuals from Russia aged roughly 6 to 100 years. Then a second PCR, running about 6 to 12 cycles, was carried out with a sample-barcoded 5' primer and a J-beta primer mix. TCRdb processed the 5' RACE reads anew with MiXCR; each CDR3 protein has one entry. The sample includes approximately 350,000 distinct CDR3 sequences, more than 45% seen only once; the top ten take approximately 51%. Regarding this clonotype: Its specificity is unknown.

Study conclusions and caveats: Age advanced and TCR beta diversity per million T cells fell, roughly linearly. Naive T cell percentage and TCR beta diversity correlated strongly.

The clonotype was recovered from a man in his 60s in good health. Sequencing used blood. The V and J genes are TRBV20-1 and TRBJ2-5; 8 nucleotides line up with TRBD1. The CDR3 loop reads CSARDLLGQGAQETQYF. CDR3 nucleotides: TGCAGTGCTAGAGATCTCCTTGGGCAGGGGGCACAAGAGACCCAGTACTTC.